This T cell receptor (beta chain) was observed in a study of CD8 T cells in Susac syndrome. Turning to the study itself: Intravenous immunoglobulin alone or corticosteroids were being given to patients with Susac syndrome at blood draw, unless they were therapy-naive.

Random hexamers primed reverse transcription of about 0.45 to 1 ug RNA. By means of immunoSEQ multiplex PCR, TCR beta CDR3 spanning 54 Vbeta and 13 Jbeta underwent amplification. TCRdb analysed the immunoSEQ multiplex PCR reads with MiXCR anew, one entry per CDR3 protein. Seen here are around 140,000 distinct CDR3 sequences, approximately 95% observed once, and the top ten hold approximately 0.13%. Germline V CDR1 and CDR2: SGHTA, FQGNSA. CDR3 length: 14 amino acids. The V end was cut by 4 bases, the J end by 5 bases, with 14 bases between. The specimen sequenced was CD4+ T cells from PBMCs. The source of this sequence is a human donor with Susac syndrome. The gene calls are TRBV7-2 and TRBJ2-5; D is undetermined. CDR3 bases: TGTGCCAGCAGCTATGGACGGCACAGCGAGACCCAGTACTTC. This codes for CASSYGRHSETQYF.